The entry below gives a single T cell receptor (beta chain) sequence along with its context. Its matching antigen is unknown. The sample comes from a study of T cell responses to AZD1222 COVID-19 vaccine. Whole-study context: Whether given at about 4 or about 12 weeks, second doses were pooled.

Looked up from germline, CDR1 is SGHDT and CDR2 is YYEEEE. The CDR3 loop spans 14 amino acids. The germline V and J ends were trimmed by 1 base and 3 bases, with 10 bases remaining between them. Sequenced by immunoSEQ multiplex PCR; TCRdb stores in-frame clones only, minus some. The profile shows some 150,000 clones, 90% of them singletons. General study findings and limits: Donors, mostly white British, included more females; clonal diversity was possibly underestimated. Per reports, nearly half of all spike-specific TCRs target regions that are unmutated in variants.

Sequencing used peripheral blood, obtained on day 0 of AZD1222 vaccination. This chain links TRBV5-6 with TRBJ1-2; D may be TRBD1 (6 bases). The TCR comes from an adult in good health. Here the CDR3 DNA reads TGTGCCAGCAGCTTGACAGGGTTAGACTATGGCTACACCTTC. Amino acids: CASSLTGLDYGYTF.